Detailed here is one T cell receptor (beta chain). Its target is not known. This sample was taken from a study of OX40 agonist ivuxolimab in advanced cancers. Produced via immunoSEQ multiplex PCR; TCRdb's table is partial and in-frame only. The data hold about 19,000 clones, with 70% to 75% observed a single time. Points from the study as a whole: Both blood CD4+ and CD8+ T cells showed clonal growth by week 6 at 0.1 to 3.0 mg/kg.

This sequence was found in an adult with an advanced solid tumor such as melanoma, head and neck, liver or kidney cancer. The specimen was CD4+ or CD8+ T cells sorted from blood, collected in a trial of the OX40 agonist ivuxolimab.

The CDR3 spells CASSLVSDSSYEQYF. In DNA form, the CDR3 reads TGTGCCAGCAGTTTAGTATCAGACTCCTCCTACGAGCAGTACTTC. This sequence joins TRBV27 and TRBJ2-7; D gene uncertain. V was cut by 2 bases and J by 0 bases, with 11 bases left in between. The CDR3 covers 15 residues. CDR1 is MNHEY, CDR2 SMNVEV, per germline (reference sequence).